The following is a T cell receptor (beta chain) sequence with its context. A few counts support this clonotype. No cognate antigen has been identified for it. Base qualities are not provided; no much larger clone lies one nucleotide away. The sample's treatment or condition label is to be understood as: live attenuated yellow fever vaccine strain. A standard Ficoll-Paque protocol was used to isolate PBMCs from peripheral blood. Dynabeads CD4 and CD8 positive selection kits were used to isolate the CD4 and CD8 T-cell fractions. TriZol was used to extract RNA from bulk PBMCs, CD4 and CD8 fractions, and dextramer-positive and dextramer-negative fractions. This sample was included in a study of T cells after yellow fever vaccination (dated by TCRdb to the late 2010s). Study-wide context: The SMART-Seq v4 Ultra Low Input RNA kit was used to prepare libraries from fractions with low cell numbers. To track T-cell clones before and after primary and booster YFV17D yellow fever vaccination, bulk TCR alpha and beta repertoires were sequenced longitudinally. Two healthy male donors, one aged 18 to 29 and one aged 30 to 39 years, were included in the cohort. Blood samples were taken at several timepoints before and after primary and secondary immunization, and bulk PBMC replicates and cell subsets were isolated.

General findings and caveats noted by the study authors: A small fraction of clonotypes appeared in both the CD4 and CD8 compartments, likely as a result of convergent recombination. After the booster, most of the clones that had expanded following primary vaccination were detected again (approximately 95% of CD4 and around 88% of CD8), which suggests that memory was broadly maintained. The study included only a couple of donors, which limits how far the findings can be generalized. FACS-sorted repertoires could contain abundant contaminating clonotypes from the bulk population, so computational filtering was required. The secondary T-cell response was found to be weaker but faster than the primary response, with a peak reached on day 5 rather than on day 15.

Synthesis of TCR cDNA relied on 5'RACE template switching, a step that introduced a universal primer site along with unique molecular identifiers. Priming for cDNA synthesis came from both the TCR alpha and TCR beta constant segments. Library amplification involved two PCR steps, and the second step added sample barcodes and sequencing adapters. Sequencing of libraries was done on Illumina HiSeq 2500 (2x100 bp) or NovaSeq (2x150 bp). As for the original processing: Demultiplexing of reads and collapsing into UMI consensus sequences were performed with MIGEC, and V(D)J alignment was carried out with MiXCR. Using edgeR on replicate PBMC samples, clonotypes were called vaccine-responding if FDR was below 0.01 and the log2 fold change was above 5 up to day 15. Each bulk clonotype received a CD4 or CD8 identity based on whether the sequenced CD4 or CD8 repertoire contained that clonotype at higher abundance. TCRdb handled the public reads itself, with Q25 trimming in fastp and clone calling in MiXCR, and kept productive beta chains. Identical CDR3 proteins give one entry, which carries the most common genes and DNA. TCRdb's processing, not the authors' own work, is the source of the V and J calls. The sample table holds under 300,000 distinct CDR3 sequences, of which about an eighth were seen once. Of the sample, 0.4% to 0.55% is held by the ten largest clones.

The trim is 2 bases for V and 4 bases for J, with a gap of 11 bases between the germline ends. There are 14 amino acids in the CDR3, from cysteine to phenylalanine inclusive. The sequence is cut down to CDR3 DNA, 42 bases in frame from base 1. Looking up the germline V gene (reference sequence) yields CDR1 DFQATT and CDR2 SNEGSKA. This receptor was identified in a man in his thirties or forties who received the YFV17D yellow fever vaccine. Recombination joined TRBV20-1 with TRBJ2-2, with TRBD2 as a weak D call on 6 bases. This specimen consisted of CD4+ T cells sorted from PBMCs, obtained 45 days after the yellow fever booster vaccination. The CDR3 here reads CSARFGAGTGELFF. The DNA reads TGCAGTGCTAGATTTGGAGCGGGCACCGGGGAGCTGTTTTTT.